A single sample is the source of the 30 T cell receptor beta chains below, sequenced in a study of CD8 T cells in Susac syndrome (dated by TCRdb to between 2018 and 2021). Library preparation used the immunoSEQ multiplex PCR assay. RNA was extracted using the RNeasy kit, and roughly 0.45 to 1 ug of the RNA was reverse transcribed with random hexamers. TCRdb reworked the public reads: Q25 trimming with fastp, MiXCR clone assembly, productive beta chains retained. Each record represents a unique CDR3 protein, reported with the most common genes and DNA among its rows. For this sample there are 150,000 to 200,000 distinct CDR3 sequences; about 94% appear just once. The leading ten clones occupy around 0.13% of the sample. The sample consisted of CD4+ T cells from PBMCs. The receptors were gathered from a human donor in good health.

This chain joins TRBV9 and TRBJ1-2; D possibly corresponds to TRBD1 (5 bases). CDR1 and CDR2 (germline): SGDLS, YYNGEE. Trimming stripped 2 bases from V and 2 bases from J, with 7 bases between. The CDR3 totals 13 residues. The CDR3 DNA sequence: TGTGCCAGCAGCGTTCGGACAAACTATGGCTACACCTTC. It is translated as CASSVRTNYGYTF.

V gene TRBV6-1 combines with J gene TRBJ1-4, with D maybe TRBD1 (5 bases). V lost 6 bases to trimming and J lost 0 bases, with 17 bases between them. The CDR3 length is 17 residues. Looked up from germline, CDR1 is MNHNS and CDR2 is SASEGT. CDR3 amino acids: CASSPIGHFATNEKLFF. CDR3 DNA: TGTGCCAGCAGCCCTATCGGACACTTTGCAACTAATGAAAAACTGTTTTTT.

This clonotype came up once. The CDR3 DNA sequence: TGTGCCAGCTCACCACCGACGGAAGATACGCAGTATTTT. Protein: CASSPPTEDTQYF. The chain joins TRBV18 to TRBJ2-3; D remains ambiguous. The length of the CDR3 is 13 residues. Trimming removed 0 bases from V and 5 bases from J, with 6 bases in between. Germline values: CDR1 KGHSH, CDR2 LQKENI.

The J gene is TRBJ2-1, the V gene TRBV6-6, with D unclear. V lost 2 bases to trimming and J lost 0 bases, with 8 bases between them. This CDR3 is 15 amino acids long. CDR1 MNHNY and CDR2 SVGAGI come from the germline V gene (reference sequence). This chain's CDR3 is CASSYGDHSYNEQFF. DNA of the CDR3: TGTGCCAGCAGTTACGGTGATCACTCCTACAATGAGCAGTTCTTC.

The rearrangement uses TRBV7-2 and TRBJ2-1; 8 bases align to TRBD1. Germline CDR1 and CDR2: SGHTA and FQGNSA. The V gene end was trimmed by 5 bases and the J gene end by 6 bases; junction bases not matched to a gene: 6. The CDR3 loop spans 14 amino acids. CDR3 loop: CASSPGGPFNEQFF. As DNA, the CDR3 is TGTGCCAGCAGCCCAGGGGGCCCATTCAATGAGCAGTTCTTC.

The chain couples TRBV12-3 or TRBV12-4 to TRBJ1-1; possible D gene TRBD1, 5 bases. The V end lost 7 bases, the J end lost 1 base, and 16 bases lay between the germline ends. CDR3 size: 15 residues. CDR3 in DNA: TGTGCCAGCACCCCCCGGGGAGGGGCGAACACTGAAGCTTTCTTT. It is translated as CASTPRGGANTEAFF.

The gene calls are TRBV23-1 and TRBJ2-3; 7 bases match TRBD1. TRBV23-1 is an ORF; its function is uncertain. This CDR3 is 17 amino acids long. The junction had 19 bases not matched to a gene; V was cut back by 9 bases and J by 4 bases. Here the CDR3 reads CARLTGARRVFSDTQYF. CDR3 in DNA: TGCGCCAGACTTACAGGGGCCCGCCGAGTCTTTTCAGATACGCAGTATTTT.

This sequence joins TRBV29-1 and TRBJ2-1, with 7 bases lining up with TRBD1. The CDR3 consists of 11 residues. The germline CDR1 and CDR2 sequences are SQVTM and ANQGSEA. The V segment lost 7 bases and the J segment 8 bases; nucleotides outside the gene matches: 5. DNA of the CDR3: TGCAGCGGGTACACAGGGGATGAGCAGTTCTTC. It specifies CSGYTGDEQFF.

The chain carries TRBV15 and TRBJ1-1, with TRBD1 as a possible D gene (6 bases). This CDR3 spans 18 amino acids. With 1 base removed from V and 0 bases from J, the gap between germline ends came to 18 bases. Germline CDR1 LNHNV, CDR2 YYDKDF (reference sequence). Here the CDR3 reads CATSRAYGSGAMNTEAFF. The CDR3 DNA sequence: TGTGCCACCAGCAGAGCCTACGGGTCGGGGGCGATGAACACTGAAGCTTTCTTT. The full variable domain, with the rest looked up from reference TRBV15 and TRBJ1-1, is DAMVIQNPRYQVTQFGKPVTLSCSQTLNHNVMYWYQQKSSQAPKLLFHYYDKDFNNEADTPDNFQSRRPNTSFCFLDIRSPGLGDTAMYLCATSRAYGSGAMNTEAFFGQGTRLTVV.

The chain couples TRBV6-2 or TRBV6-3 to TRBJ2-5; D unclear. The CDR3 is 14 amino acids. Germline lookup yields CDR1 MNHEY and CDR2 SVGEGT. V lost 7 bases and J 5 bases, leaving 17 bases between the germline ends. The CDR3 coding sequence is TGTGCCAGCACAAAGGTGGTTCTTTTCGAGACCCAGTACTTC. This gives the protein CASTKVVLFETQYF.

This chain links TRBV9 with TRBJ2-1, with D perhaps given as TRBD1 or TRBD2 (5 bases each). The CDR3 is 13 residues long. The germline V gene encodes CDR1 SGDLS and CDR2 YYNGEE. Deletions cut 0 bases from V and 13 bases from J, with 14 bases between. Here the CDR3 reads CASSVEGRDGQFF. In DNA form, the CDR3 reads TGTGCCAGCAGCGTAGAAGGCAGGGACGGTCAGTTCTTC.

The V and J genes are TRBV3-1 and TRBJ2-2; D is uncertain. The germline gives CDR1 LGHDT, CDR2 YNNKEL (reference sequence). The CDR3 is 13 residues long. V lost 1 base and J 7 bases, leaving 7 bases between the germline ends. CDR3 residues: CASSQVIGGELFF. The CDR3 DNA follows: TGTGCCAGCAGCCAAGTAATTGGCGGGGAGCTGTTTTTT.

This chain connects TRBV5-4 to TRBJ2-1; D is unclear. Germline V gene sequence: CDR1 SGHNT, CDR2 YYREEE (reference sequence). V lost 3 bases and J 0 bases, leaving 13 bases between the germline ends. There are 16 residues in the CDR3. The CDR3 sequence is CASSSGEGSSYNEQFF. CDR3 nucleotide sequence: TGTGCCAGCAGCTCCGGAGAAGGAAGCTCCTACAATGAGCAGTTCTTC.

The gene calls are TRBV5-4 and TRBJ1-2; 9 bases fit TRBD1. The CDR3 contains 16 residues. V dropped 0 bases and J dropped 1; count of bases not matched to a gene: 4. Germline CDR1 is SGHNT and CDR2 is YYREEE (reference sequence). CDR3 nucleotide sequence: TGTGCCAGCAGCTTGGCGGGACAGGGAGTTAACTATGGCTACACCTTC. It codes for CASSLAGQGVNYGYTF.

CDR3 protein: CASSIGRGEVDTQYF. CDR3 nucleotides: TGTGCCAGTAGTATCGGGCGGGGAGAAGTGGATACGCAGTATTTT. This rearrangement joins TRBV19 to TRBJ2-3; tentatively, D is TRBD2 (6 bases). The V gene lost 3 bases and the J gene lost 6 bases, with 16 bases spanning the gap. CDR3 length equals 15 residues. CDR1 and CDR2 (germline): LNHDA, SQIVND (reference sequence).

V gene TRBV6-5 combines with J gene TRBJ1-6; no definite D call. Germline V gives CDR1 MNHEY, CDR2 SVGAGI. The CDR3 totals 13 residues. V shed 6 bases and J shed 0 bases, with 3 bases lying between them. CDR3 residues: CASRASYNSPLHF. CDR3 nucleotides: TGTGCCAGCAGGGCCTCCTATAATTCACCCCTCCACTTT.

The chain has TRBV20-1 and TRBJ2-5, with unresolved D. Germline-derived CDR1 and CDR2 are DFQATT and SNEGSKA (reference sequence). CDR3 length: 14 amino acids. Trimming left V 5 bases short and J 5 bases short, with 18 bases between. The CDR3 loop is CSASRMEMGETQYF. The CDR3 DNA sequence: TGCAGTGCTTCGAGGATGGAGATGGGGGAGACCCAGTACTTC.

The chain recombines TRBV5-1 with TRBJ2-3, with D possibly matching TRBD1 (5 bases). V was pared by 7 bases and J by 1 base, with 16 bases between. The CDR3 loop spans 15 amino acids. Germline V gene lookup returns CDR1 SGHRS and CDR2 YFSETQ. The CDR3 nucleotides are TGCGCCAGCTTCCAGGGCGCCGGCGGCACAGATACGCAGTATTTT. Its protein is CASFQGAGGTDTQYF.

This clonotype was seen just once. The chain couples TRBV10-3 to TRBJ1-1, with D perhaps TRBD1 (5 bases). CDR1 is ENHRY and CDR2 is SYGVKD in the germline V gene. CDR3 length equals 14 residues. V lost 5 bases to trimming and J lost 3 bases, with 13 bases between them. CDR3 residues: CAISPGSSDTEAFF. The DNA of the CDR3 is TGTGCCATCAGTCCAGGGAGTTCGGACACTGAAGCTTTCTTT.

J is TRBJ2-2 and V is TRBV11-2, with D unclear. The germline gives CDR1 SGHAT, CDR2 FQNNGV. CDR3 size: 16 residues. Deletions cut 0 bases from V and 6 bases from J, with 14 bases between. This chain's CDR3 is CASSLDFAVPAGELFF. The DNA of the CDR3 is TGTGCCAGCAGCTTAGATTTCGCGGTCCCAGCCGGGGAGCTGTTTTTT.

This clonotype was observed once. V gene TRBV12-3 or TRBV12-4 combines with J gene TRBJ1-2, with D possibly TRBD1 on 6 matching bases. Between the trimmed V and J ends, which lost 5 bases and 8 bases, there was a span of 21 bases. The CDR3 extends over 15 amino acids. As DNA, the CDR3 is TGTGCCAGCAGTCCCCCCGGGGGCCTTGTGAGGGGCTACACCTTC. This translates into CASSPPGGLVRGYTF.

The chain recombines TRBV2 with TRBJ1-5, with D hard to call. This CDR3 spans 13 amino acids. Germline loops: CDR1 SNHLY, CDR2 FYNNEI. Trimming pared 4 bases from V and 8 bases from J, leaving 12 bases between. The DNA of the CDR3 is TGTGCCAGCAGTGTAATCCGGTTTGAGCCCCAGCATTTT. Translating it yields CASSVIRFEPQHF.

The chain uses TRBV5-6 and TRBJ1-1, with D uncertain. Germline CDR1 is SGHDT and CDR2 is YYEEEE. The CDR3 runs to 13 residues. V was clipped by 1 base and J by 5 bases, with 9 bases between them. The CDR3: CASSLYLGTEAFF. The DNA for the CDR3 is TGTGCCAGCAGCTTGTACCTTGGTACTGAAGCTTTCTTT.

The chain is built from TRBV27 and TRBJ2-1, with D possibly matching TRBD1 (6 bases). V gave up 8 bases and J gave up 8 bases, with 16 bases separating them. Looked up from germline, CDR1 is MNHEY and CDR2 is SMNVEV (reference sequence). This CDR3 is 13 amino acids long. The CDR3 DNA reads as TGTGCCAGCGGGTACAGGGAAGGCGATGAGCAGTTCTTC. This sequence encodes CASGYREGDEQFF.

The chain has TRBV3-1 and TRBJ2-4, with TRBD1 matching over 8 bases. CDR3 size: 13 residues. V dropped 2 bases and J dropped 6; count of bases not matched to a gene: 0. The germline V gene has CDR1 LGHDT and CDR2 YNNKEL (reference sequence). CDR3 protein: CASSQQGANIQYF. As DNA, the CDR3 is TGTGCCAGCAGCCAACAGGGGGCAAACATTCAGTACTTC.

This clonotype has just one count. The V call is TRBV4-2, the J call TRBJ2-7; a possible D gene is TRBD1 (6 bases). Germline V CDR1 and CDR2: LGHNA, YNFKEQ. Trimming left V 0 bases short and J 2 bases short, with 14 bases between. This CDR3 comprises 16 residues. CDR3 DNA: TGTGCCAGCAGCCAAGATTGGGGGCCTGGGGCCTACGAGCAGTACTTC. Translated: CASSQDWGPGAYEQYF.

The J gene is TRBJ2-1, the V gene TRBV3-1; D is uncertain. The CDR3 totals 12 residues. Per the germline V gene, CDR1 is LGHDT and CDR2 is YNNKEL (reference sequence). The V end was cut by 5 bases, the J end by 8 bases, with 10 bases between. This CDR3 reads CASSDPPYEQFF. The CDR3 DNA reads TGTGCCAGCAGCGACCCCCCGTATGAGCAGTTCTTC.

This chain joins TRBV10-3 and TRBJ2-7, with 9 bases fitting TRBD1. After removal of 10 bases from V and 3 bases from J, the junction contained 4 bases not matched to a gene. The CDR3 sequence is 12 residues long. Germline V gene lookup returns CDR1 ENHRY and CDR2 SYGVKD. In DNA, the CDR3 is TGTGCCACCGGACAGGGGTTCTACGAGCAGTACTTC. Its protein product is CATGQGFYEQYF.

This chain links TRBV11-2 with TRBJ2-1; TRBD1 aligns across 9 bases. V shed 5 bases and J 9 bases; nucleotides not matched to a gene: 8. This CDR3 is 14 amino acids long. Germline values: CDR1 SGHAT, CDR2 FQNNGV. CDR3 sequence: CASSADRQGGEQFF. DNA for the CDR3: TGTGCCAGCAGCGCCGACCGACAGGGGGGTGAGCAGTTCTTC.

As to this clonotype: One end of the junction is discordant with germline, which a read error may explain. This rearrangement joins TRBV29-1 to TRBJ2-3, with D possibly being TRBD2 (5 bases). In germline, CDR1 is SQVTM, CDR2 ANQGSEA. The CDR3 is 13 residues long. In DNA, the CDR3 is TGCAGCGGTGAAGGGCCGGGAACAGATACGCAGTATTTT. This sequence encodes CSGEGPGTDTQYF.